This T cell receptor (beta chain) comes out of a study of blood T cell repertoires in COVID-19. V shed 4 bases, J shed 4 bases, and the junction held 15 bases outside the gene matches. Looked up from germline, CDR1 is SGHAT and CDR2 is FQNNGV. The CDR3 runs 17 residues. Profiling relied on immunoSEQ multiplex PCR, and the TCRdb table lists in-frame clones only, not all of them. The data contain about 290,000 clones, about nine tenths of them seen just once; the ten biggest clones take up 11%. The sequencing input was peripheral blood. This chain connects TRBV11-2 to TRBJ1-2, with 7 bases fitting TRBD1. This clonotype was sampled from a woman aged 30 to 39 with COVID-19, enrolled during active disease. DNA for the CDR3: TGTGCCAGCAGCTCCCTTTCCGGGGACAGCGCGGCCTATGGCTACACCTTC. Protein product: CASSSLSGDSAAYGYTF.